A single TCR beta chain is shown here with its context. Its cognate antigen is unknown. The CDR3 consists of 13 residues. Trimming removed 3 bases at V and 9 bases at J, with 13 bases between. Germline V lookup: CDR1 SGHTA, CDR2 FQGNSA. Extraction and reverse transcription of RNA yielded cDNA as the sequencing template. TCRdb's table, derived via immunoSEQ multiplex PCR, lists solely in-frame clones and lacks some. The repertoire holds about 290,000 clones, with 58% as singletons. These data originate in a study of CD8+ T cells in alopecia areata. General study findings and limits: Researchers report lesional scalp, most notably alopecia totalis/universalis, outstripped normal scalp in clonality. Throughout tofacitinib, many expanded lesional clones continued to persist in scalp and blood.

Regarding treatment: oral pan-JAK inhibitor, 5-10 mg twice daily. The V and J genes are TRBV7-2 and TRBJ2-3; possible D gene TRBD2, 7 bases. This material consisted of CD4+ T cells sorted from blood, taken at week 24, from a patient treated with tofacitinib. The sequence derives from a human donor with alopecia areata. The CDR3 DNA follows: TGTGCCAGCAGCTTCGGGGGGCGCGGGACGCAGTATTTT. Amino acids: CASSFGGRGTQYF.